Following are 30 T cell receptor beta chains from one sample sequenced in a study of T-cell memory formation after mild COVID-19. TCRdb re-analysed the 5' RACE reads in MiXCR, keeping a single row per CDR3 protein. Of around 180,000 distinct CDR3 sequences listed, more than 15% were seen once; the top ten hold around 1.9%. Sequences were obtained from PBMCs or a T cell subset sorted from them (not recorded which). The receptors were gathered from an adult woman who had mild COVID-19 (a few samples of this study predate the infection). Cell type and time point are not known.

This clonotype was observed a handful of times. This chain uses TRBV12-3 or TRBV12-4 with TRBJ1-2; TRBD1 might be the D (5 bases). CDR3 length equals 13 residues. Trimming pared 2 bases from V and 8 bases from J, leaving 12 bases between. This chain's CDR3 is CASSLTQGVGYTF. In nucleotides, the CDR3 is TGTGCCAGCAGTTTAACCCAGGGTGTCGGCTACACCTTC.

The chain has TRBV6-5 and TRBJ2-5; the D gene is possibly TRBD1 (5 bases). CDR1 is MNHEY, CDR2 SVGAGI, per germline. V lost 6 bases and J lost 2, with 10 bases in between. CDR3 length equals 13 residues. The CDR3: CASSRQRQETQYF. The CDR3 nucleotides read TGTGCCAGCAGCCGACAGCGACAAGAGACCCAGTACTTC.

The gene calls are TRBV4-2 and TRBJ2-3, with TRBD2 identical over 10 bases. V lost 3 bases and J lost 1; bases outside the gene matches: 7. The CDR3 has 17 residues. Germline V gives CDR1 LGHNA, CDR2 YNFKEQ. The CDR3 sequence is CASSQAGLASGTDTQYF. The CDR3 DNA follows: TGTGCCAGCAGCCAGGCGGGACTAGCGAGCGGCACAGATACGCAGTATTTT.

The chain joins TRBV29-1 to TRBJ2-1, with TRBD2 matching 11 bases. The ends lost 3 bases at V and 2 bases at J; junction bases unmatched: 3. This CDR3 is built from 15 residues. Germline assignment: CDR1 SQVTM and CDR2 ANQGSEA. The CDR3 is CSVDRGLAAYNEQFF. In DNA, the CDR3 is TGCAGCGTTGACCGGGGACTAGCGGCCTACAATGAGCAGTTCTTC.

This clonotype has more than one count but fewer than ten. The chain combines TRBV5-1 with TRBJ2-5; the match to TRBD1 covers 7 bases. V shed 4 bases, J shed 4 bases, and the junction held 10 bases outside the gene matches. CDR3 length: 15 amino acids. The germline V gene encodes CDR1 SGHRS and CDR2 YFSETQ. The CDR3 coding sequence is TGCGCCAGCAGCATGAATACAGGGGCAGCAGAGACCCAGTACTTC. Its translation is CASSMNTGAAETQYF. Full variable domain (remainder filled in from reference TRBV5-1 and TRBJ2-5): KAGVTQTPRYLIKTRGQQVTLSCSPISGHRSVSWYQQTPGQGLQFLFEYFSETQRNKGNFPGRFSGRQFSNSRSEMNVSTLELGDSALYLCASSMNTGAAETQYFGPGTRLLVL.

The V gene is TRBV20-1, the J gene TRBJ2-5; D gene unclear. CDR1 DFQATT and CDR2 SNEGSKA come from the germline V gene (reference sequence). The V and J ends lost 4 bases and 2 bases respectively, with 17 bases between them. The CDR3 covers 15 residues. CDR3 residues: CSANVASRLQETQYF. The CDR3 coding sequence is TGCAGTGCTAATGTAGCCAGCCGGTTGCAAGAGACCCAGTACTTC.

CDR3 sequence (DNA): TGTGCCAGCAGCCCCCTTTCGGCGGGAGGCATAGAGACCCAGTACTTC. Its protein product is CASSPLSAGGIETQYF. This chain links TRBV14 with TRBJ2-5, with 8 bases lining up with TRBD2. Germline loops: CDR1 SGHDN, CDR2 FVKESK. CDR3 length: 16 amino acids. V lost 4 bases, J lost 4 bases, and 11 bases stayed unmatched.

The sample holds a few counts of this clonotype. The chain is built from TRBV7-6 and TRBJ2-7, with 11 bases fitting TRBD1. Germline trimming cut 4 bases from V and 2 bases from J; bases unmatched to any gene: 1. The CDR3 consists of 14 residues. Germline CDR1 reads SGHVS; CDR2 reads FNYEAQ. The CDR3 region is CASSSGQGAYEQYF. CDR3 nucleotide sequence: TGTGCCAGCAGCTCGGGACAGGGGGCCTACGAGCAGTACTTC.

This clonotype occurred a few times. V and J are TRBV3-1 and TRBJ1-5, with D tentatively TRBD1 (5 bases). V lost 3 bases and J 4 bases, leaving 10 bases between the germline ends. Germline V gene lookup returns CDR1 LGHDT and CDR2 YNNKEL (reference sequence). This CDR3 has 14 amino acids. CDR3 nucleotide sequence: TGTGCCAGCAGCCAGGGACGGAGAAATCAGCCCCAGCATTTT. It is translated as CASSQGRRNQPQHF.

The gene calls are TRBV4-3 and TRBJ2-1; the D gene is possibly TRBD1 (6 bases). V was cut by 6 bases and J by 0 bases, with 18 bases left in between. Germline loops: CDR1 LGHNA, CDR2 YSLEER. This CDR3 comprises 17 residues. CDR3 loop: CASSLRVTDSSYNEQFF. The DNA of the CDR3 is TGCGCCAGCAGTCTTAGGGTCACGGACAGCTCCTACAATGAGCAGTTCTTC.

This clonotype turned up a few times. This chain uses TRBV6-5 with TRBJ2-7, with 9 bases matching TRBD1. J was trimmed by 8 bases and V by 5 bases; bases with no gene match: 7. This CDR3 is 13 amino acids long. Germline CDR1 and CDR2: MNHEY and SVGAGI. This chain's CDR3 is CASSETGTGKQYF. The CDR3 bases are TGTGCCAGCAGTGAAACCGGGACAGGGAAGCAGTACTTC.

The sample holds a few counts of this clonotype. The CDR3 loop reads CAWSVLEETQYF. The DNA for the CDR3 is TGTGCCTGGAGTGTACTAGAAGAGACCCAGTACTTC. V usage is TRBV30 and J usage is TRBJ2-5; D possibly corresponds to TRBD2 (5 bases). The V gene's germline CDR1 is GTSNPN and CDR2 SVGIG (reference sequence). CDR3 length equals 12 residues. V was cut by 0 bases and J by 3 bases, with 5 bases left in between.

This clonotype was seen ten or more times. The chain uses TRBV15 and TRBJ2-3, with 7 bases identical to TRBD1. V dropped 2 bases and J dropped 2; count of bases not matched to a gene: 16. Germline V gives CDR1 LNHNV, CDR2 YYDKDF (reference sequence). The length of the CDR3 is 19 residues. CDR3 region: CATSRPIYQGQRVTDTQYF. The CDR3 nucleotides are TGTGCCACCAGCAGACCTATTTACCAGGGACAGCGAGTCACAGATACGCAGTATTTT. The full variable domain, completed using reference TRBV15 and TRBJ2-3, is DAMVIQNPRYQVTQFGKPVTLSCSQTLNHNVMYWYQQKSSQAPKLLFHYYDKDFNNEADTPDNFQSRRPNTSFCFLDIRSPGLGDTAMYLCATSRPIYQGQRVTDTQYFGPGTRLTVL.

This clonotype came up once. V gene TRBV7-2 combines with J gene TRBJ2-5; no reliable D call. This CDR3 region has 12 residues. V gave up 5 bases and J gave up 5 bases, with 9 bases separating them. Germline V lookup: CDR1 SGHTA, CDR2 FQGNSA. This chain's CDR3 is CASSQFMETQYF. In DNA, the CDR3 is TGTGCCAGCAGCCAGTTCATGGAGACCCAGTACTTC.

This rearrangement joins TRBV27 to TRBJ2-7, with D uncertain. The germline gives CDR1 MNHEY, CDR2 SMNVEV (reference sequence). The CDR3 runs 11 residues. Trimming stripped 11 bases from V and 1 base from J, with 9 bases between. This CDR3 is CAAGGSYEQYF. As DNA, the CDR3 is TGTGCCGCTGGTGGTTCCTACGAGCAGTACTTC.

This clonotype was seen more than once but under ten times. The chain couples TRBV7-2 to TRBJ2-2; perhaps TRBD1 as D (5 bases). The CDR3 is 15 amino acids. CDR1 is SGHTA and CDR2 is FQGNSA in the germline V gene. The V end was cut by 0 bases, the J end by 3 bases, with 8 bases between. CDR3 bases: TGTGCCAGCAGCTTAGCAGCAGGGTACACCGGGGAGCTGTTTTTT. It translates to CASSLAAGYTGELFF.

This clonotype came up a few times. This chain joins TRBV20-1 and TRBJ2-6, with 14 bases that match TRBD2. V trimming: 4 bases; J trimming: 3 bases; junction bases outside the gene matches: 2. This CDR3 region has 16 residues. Germline V gene lookup returns CDR1 DFQATT and CDR2 SNEGSKA (reference sequence). The CDR3 sequence: CSAKGLAGVGANVLTF. The DNA for the CDR3 is TGCAGTGCTAAGGGACTAGCGGGAGTTGGGGCCAACGTCCTGACTTTC.

This CDR3 is CASSYQGTGGVGYTF. The CDR3 DNA reads as TGTGCCAGCAGTTACCAGGGGACAGGGGGTGTTGGCTACACCTTC. J is TRBJ1-2 and V is TRBV6-2 or TRBV6-3, with TRBD1 matching over 11 bases. CDR3 length: 15 residues. Germline CDR1 MNHEY, CDR2 SVGEGT. The ends lost 2 bases at V and 7 bases at J; junction bases unmatched: 6.

This clonotype was recorded a few times. V is TRBV3-1 and J is TRBJ1-5, with D possibly being TRBD1 (6 bases). This CDR3 has 13 amino acids. The germline CDR1 and CDR2 sequences are LGHDT and YNNKEL (reference sequence). The V end lost 4 bases, the J end lost 6 bases, and 10 bases lay between the germline ends. CDR3: CASSRTETQPQHF. The CDR3 DNA sequence: TGTGCCAGCAGCCGGACAGAAACTCAGCCCCAGCATTTT.

The chain carries TRBV19 and TRBJ2-2, with TRBD2 as a possible D gene (6 bases). V lost 3 bases and J lost 6, with 14 bases in between. In germline, CDR1 is LNHDA, CDR2 SQIVND (reference sequence). The CDR3 contains 15 residues. In nucleotides, the CDR3 is TGTGCCAGTAGTATTCTGGGAGGCGGGCCCGGGGAGCTGTTTTTT. Translation: CASSILGGGPGELFF.

The chain recombines TRBV4-1 with TRBJ1-5; unclear D gene. V was trimmed by 0 bases and J by 6 bases, leaving 6 bases between them. This CDR3 spans 13 amino acids. Germline CDR1 MGHRA, CDR2 YSYEKL. DNA for the CDR3: TGCGCCAGCAGCCAAGAGAAGGTTCAGCCCCAGCATTTT. Translating it yields CASSQEKVQPQHF.

This clonotype was seen a few times. V gene TRBV7-2 combines with J gene TRBJ2-7; 8 nucleotides line up with TRBD1. CDR3 length: 15 residues. The V and J ends lost 0 bases and 3 bases, in that order; junction bases with no gene match: 4. Germline CDR1 reads SGHTA; CDR2 reads FQGNSA. This CDR3 is CASSLAVGTGYEQYF. CDR3 DNA sequence: TGTGCCAGCAGCTTAGCAGTTGGGACAGGCTACGAGCAGTACTTC.

This clonotype was counted between two and nine times. The J gene is TRBJ2-1, the V gene TRBV7-3; D may be TRBD2 (6 bases). V was clipped by 4 bases and J by 8 bases, with 24 bases between them. CDR1 is SGHTA, CDR2 FQGTGA, per germline. The CDR3 has 17 amino acids. The CDR3 region is CASSSKTGTSRGYEQFF. CDR3 in DNA: TGTGCCAGCAGCTCGAAGACCGGGACCTCCCGGGGGTATGAGCAGTTCTTC.

The chain couples TRBV5-1 to TRBJ2-3; 8 bases agree with TRBD1. The CDR3 covers 16 residues. The germline CDR1 and CDR2 sequences are SGHRS and YFSETQ. The trim removed 2 bases at V and 2 bases at J, leaving 7 bases unmatched. The CDR3 spells CASSFLRGRDTDTQYF. The CDR3 region has the DNA TGCGCCAGCAGCTTCCTCAGGGGGCGCGACACAGATACGCAGTATTTT. The variable domain in full, completed from reference TRBV5-1 and TRBJ2-3, reads KAGVTQTPRYLIKTRGQQVTLSCSPISGHRSVSWYQQTPGQGLQFLFEYFSETQRNKGNFPGRFSGRQFSNSRSEMNVSTLELGDSALYLCASSFLRGRDTDTQYFGPGTRLTVL.

The J gene is TRBJ2-7, the V gene TRBV4-1; TRBD1 or TRBD2 may be the D gene (5 bases each). The ends were cut back, 4 bases at V and 3 bases at J, with 16 bases in the middle. Germline V gene sequence: CDR1 MGHRA, CDR2 YSYEKL. This CDR3 has 15 amino acids. The CDR3 DNA is TGCGCCAGCAGCCCAGGACCGGGACGGATCTACGAGCAGTACTTC. It encodes CASSPGPGRIYEQYF.

This clonotype was observed a handful of times. The J gene is TRBJ2-7, the V gene TRBV5-4, with TRBD1 identical over 10 bases. The CDR3 spans 14 residues. The ends lost 4 bases at V and 2 bases at J; junction bases unmatched: 3. In germline, CDR1 is SGHNT, CDR2 YYREEE (reference sequence). Here the CDR3 DNA reads TGTGCCAGCAGCCCGGGACAGGGGCCCTACGAGCAGTACTTC. This encodes CASSPGQGPYEQYF.

V and J are TRBV12-3 or TRBV12-4 and TRBJ1-6; D unresolved. Trimming pared 6 bases from V and 0 bases from J, leaving 15 bases between. CDR3 length: 17 residues. The CDR3 sequence: CASSLDSPSSYNSPLHF. The CDR3 DNA reads as TGTGCCAGCAGCCTGGACTCGCCGAGCTCCTATAATTCACCCCTCCACTTT.

A few counts support this clonotype. The gene calls are TRBV30 and TRBJ2-1, with D perhaps matching TRBD2 (5 bases). CDR3 length equals 11 residues. The germline V and J ends were trimmed by 4 bases and 8 bases, with 9 bases remaining between them. CDR1 is GTSNPN and CDR2 is SVGIG in the germline V gene (reference sequence). CDR3 nucleotides: TGTGCCTGGAAGCGGTGGGATGAGCAGTTCTTC. Its translation: CAWKRWDEQFF.

This clonotype was seen more than once but under ten times. The V gene is TRBV5-1, the J gene TRBJ1-2, with D hard to call. Trimming pared 0 bases from V and 2 bases from J, leaving 8 bases between. The length of the CDR3 is 14 residues. Germline CDR1 and CDR2: SGHRS and YFSETQ. The CDR3 spells CASSLAKGNYGYTF. CDR3 sequence (DNA): TGCGCCAGCAGCTTGGCTAAAGGGAACTATGGCTACACCTTC. Using reference TRBV5-1 and TRBJ1-2 for the parts outside the CDR3, the full variable domain is KAGVTQTPRYLIKTRGQQVTLSCSPISGHRSVSWYQQTPGQGLQFLFEYFSETQRNKGNFPGRFSGRQFSNSRSEMNVSTLELGDSALYLCASSLAKGNYGYTFGSGTRLTVV.

This clonotype occurred once. J is TRBJ2-3 and V is TRBV3-1; 8 nucleotides agree with TRBD1. Losses at the gene ends were 1 base for V and 4 bases for J; bases not matched to a gene: 10. There are 17 residues in the CDR3. The germline CDR1 and CDR2 sequences are LGHDT and YNNKEL (reference sequence). CDR3 nucleotides: TGTGCCAGCAGCCAAGTGATAGGACAGGGACCCTCAGATACGCAGTATTTT. As protein: CASSQVIGQGPSDTQYF.